The 15 T cell receptor beta chains presented below share a single source sample, sequenced in a study of blood T cell repertoires in COVID-19. TCRdb keeps only in-frame clones here, not all; method: immunoSEQ multiplex PCR. The sample consists of about 81,000 clones, approximately 91% of them appearing once. What was sequenced was peripheral blood. The receptors were gathered from a man aged 70-80 years with active or convalescent COVID-19.

The chain is built from TRBV6-4 and TRBJ1-3, with TRBD1 as a possible D gene (5 bases). V was shortened by 6 bases and J by 2 bases, with 8 bases between the two germline ends. The CDR3 extends over 13 amino acids. Germline V gene lookup returns CDR1 MRHNA and CDR2 SNTAGT. The CDR3 bases are TGTGCCAGCAGCAGGGAACCTGGAAACACCATATATTTT. Translated, it gives CASSREPGNTIYF.

The chain employs TRBV6-5 and TRBJ2-5; TRBD1 matches at 7 bases. The junction had 4 bases not matched to a gene; V was cut back by 6 bases and J by 3 bases. Germline CDR1 and CDR2: MNHEY and SVGAGI. This CDR3 has 13 residues. The CDR3 loop is CASSSDREETQYF. The CDR3 nucleotides read TGTGCCAGCAGCTCCGACAGGGAAGAGACCCAGTACTTC.

V and J are TRBV9 and TRBJ1-1; 11 nucleotides line up with TRBD1. V lost 0 bases and J lost 1; bases outside the gene matches: 8. CDR1 and CDR2 from the germline V gene are SGDLS and YYNGEE. This CDR3 comprises 18 residues. CDR3 DNA: TGTGCCAGCAGCGTAGTGGGGACAGGGGGAAGTGGGAACACTGAAGCTTTCTTT. Its protein is CASSVVGTGGSGNTEAFF.

The chain employs TRBV5-1 and TRBJ2-5; a weak D match, TRBD2 (6 bases). The CDR3 has 15 amino acids. Germline CDR1 SGHRS, CDR2 YFSETQ. Trimming removed 0 bases from V and 2 bases from J, with 11 bases in between. This chain's CDR3 is CASSLVADHQETQYF. CDR3 in DNA: TGCGCCAGCAGCTTGGTAGCGGATCATCAAGAGACCCAGTACTTC.

This clone was seen a few times. This sequence joins TRBV5-4 and TRBJ2-5, with TRBD1 matching over 7 bases. From germline, CDR1 is SGHNT and CDR2 YYREEE (reference sequence). The V gene end was trimmed by 3 bases and the J gene end by 1 base; junction bases not matched to a gene: 3. The length of the CDR3 is 14 residues. CDR3 bases: TGTGCCAGCAGCTACACAGGGGTCCAAGAGACCCAGTACTTC. This sequence encodes CASSYTGVQETQYF.

The V call is TRBV27, the J call TRBJ1-2, with D maybe TRBD1 (6 bases). V lost 6 bases and J 3 bases, leaving 11 bases between the germline ends. This CDR3 is 13 amino acids long. Germline V gives CDR1 MNHEY, CDR2 SMNVEV (reference sequence). The CDR3, as DNA: TGTGCCAGCAGGCGACAGGTGGACTATGGCTACACCTTC. Translated, it gives CASRRQVDYGYTF.

This chain links TRBV7-2 with TRBJ1-2; no clear D gene. Germline-derived CDR1 and CDR2 are SGHTA and FQGNSA. The V end lost 0 bases, the J end lost 7 bases, and 21 bases lay between the germline ends. CDR3 length equals 17 residues. This chain's CDR3 is CASSLASSRVGASGYTF. For the CDR3, the DNA is TGTGCCAGCAGCTTAGCCTCAAGCCGAGTCGGAGCCAGTGGCTACACCTTC. The full variable domain, with the rest looked up from reference TRBV7-2 and TRBJ1-2, is GAGVSQSPSNKVTEKGKDVELRCDPISGHTALYWYRQSLGQGLEFLIYFQGNSAPDKSGLPSDRFSAERTGGSVSTLTIQRTQQEDSAVYLCASSLASSRVGASGYTFGSGTRLTVV.

The V gene is TRBV9, the J gene TRBJ2-3; 8 bases fit TRBD1. V shed 0 bases, J shed 2 bases, and the junction held 5 bases outside the gene matches. The CDR3 has 16 amino acids. Germline V lookup: CDR1 SGDLS, CDR2 YYNGEE. The CDR3 reads CASSVAAGGDTDTQYF. The DNA of the CDR3 is TGTGCCAGCAGCGTAGCCGCAGGGGGCGACACAGATACGCAGTATTTT.

This clone was found once. The rearrangement uses TRBV2 and TRBJ1-5; D is ambiguous. The CDR3 is made up of 13 amino acids. Trimming shortened V by 7 bases and J by 5 bases, and 12 bases separated the two germline ends. CDR1 and CDR2 (germline): SNHLY, FYNNEI. CDR3 nucleotides: TGTGCCAGCAAGAATTATCGGGATCAGCCCCAGCATTTT. Translated: CASKNYRDQPQHF.

Only a few counts were recorded for this clone. This rearrangement joins TRBV18 to TRBJ2-1; TRBD2 matches 7 bases. Germline CDR1 reads KGHSH; CDR2 reads LQKENI. The CDR3 is made up of 13 amino acids. After removal of 8 bases from V and 8 bases from J, the junction contained 9 bases not matched to a gene. CDR3 protein: CASQRGRGDEQFF. DNA for the CDR3: TGTGCCAGCCAAAGGGGCCGGGGGGATGAGCAGTTCTTC. Full variable domain (missing parts from reference TRBV18 and TRBJ2-1): NAGVMQNPRHLVRRRGQEARLRCSPMKGHSHVYWYRQLPEEGLKFMVYLQKENIIDESGMPKERFSAEFPKEGPSILRIQQVVRGDSAAYFCASQRGRGDEQFFGPGTRLTVL.

The gene calls are TRBV7-7 and TRBJ1-2; 7 nucleotides match TRBD1. Trimming at V came to 5 bases and at J to 2 bases, leaving 8 bases not matched to a gene. Germline-derived CDR1 and CDR2 are SSHAT and FNYEAQ (reference sequence). There are 15 residues in the CDR3. The CDR3 DNA sequence: TGTGCCAGCAGCAGCCGGGACAGCTACAACTATGGCTACACCTTC. Translation gives CASSSRDSYNYGYTF.

This clone has just one count. The chain is built from TRBV27 and TRBJ2-3, with 9 bases lining up with TRBD1. The CDR3 covers 16 residues. Unmatched junction bases numbered 7, after V lost 6 bases and J lost 0 bases. Germline values: CDR1 MNHEY, CDR2 SMNVEV (reference sequence). The CDR3, as DNA: TGTGCCAGCAGCCCCGGGACAGGGCTAAGCACAGATACGCAGTATTTT. It yields the protein CASSPGTGLSTDTQYF.

The chain recombines TRBV9 with TRBJ2-3; TRBD2 matches at 10 bases. CDR1 and CDR2 (germline): SGDLS, YYNGEE. The CDR3 sequence is 16 residues long. The V segment lost 2 bases and the J segment 2 bases; nucleotides outside the gene matches: 5. This CDR3 reads CASSVSTSGPTDTQYF. Written as DNA, the CDR3 is TGTGCCAGCAGCGTCTCGACTAGCGGGCCCACAGATACGCAGTATTTT.

The chain combines TRBV7-3 with TRBJ2-1, with TRBD2 as a possible D gene (6 bases). Trimming shortened V by 4 bases and J by 7 bases, and 20 bases separated the two germline ends. This CDR3 has 16 residues. Germline CDR1 is SGHTA and CDR2 is FQGTGA. This CDR3 is CASSYLAGGAENEQFF. The DNA for the CDR3 is TGTGCCAGCAGCTACCTAGCCGGAGGGGCTGAAAATGAGCAGTTCTTC.

This sequence joins TRBV19 and TRBJ1-5; 8 bases align to TRBD1. Trimming cost V 5 bases and J 6 bases; bases outside gene matches: 12. CDR1 is LNHDA, CDR2 SQIVND, per germline (reference sequence). The CDR3 is 16 residues long. CDR3 sequence reads: CASSQLDRGPTQPQHF. CDR3 bases: TGTGCCAGTAGTCAGCTCGACAGGGGTCCCACTCAGCCCCAGCATTTT.